This T cell receptor beta chain originates from a study of T cells in Graves' hyperthyroidism and ophthalmopathy. Broader study findings: From stable hyperthyroidism, ophthalmopathy was separated by a 13 V-J model. Within blood appeared most thyroid clonotypes that had expanded above 0.001.

The ends were cut back, 6 bases at V and 4 bases at J, with 13 bases in the middle. Germline CDR1 and CDR2: MNHEY and SVGAGI. The CDR3 has 13 residues. Those patients with uncontrolled infection, other autoimmune disease, pregnancy or lactation were excluded. Clinical symptoms, serum thyroxine, TRAb, thyroid ultrasound and orbital computed tomography informed diagnoses. The CDR3 regions of TCR beta were amplified from RNA transcripts. Carried out on the TCR CDR3, a first-round RT-PCR used the HTBI primer set. TCRdb redid the calling of the multiplex PCR reads with MiXCR, one entry per CDR3 protein. The sample shows around 660,000 distinct CDR3 sequences, 45% of them seen only once. As regards this clonotype: Its antigen is unidentified.

The chain has TRBV6-5 and TRBJ2-7; perhaps TRBD1 as D (7 bases). Sequenced input: peripheral blood or thyroid tissue (not recorded which). The receptor comes from an adult man with Graves' disease, either hyperthyroidism or ophthalmopathy (not recorded which). The CDR3 DNA is TGTGCCAGCAGGCGGGGACAGAGATACGAGCAGTACTTC. Protein sequence: CASRRGQRYEQYF.